A selection of T cell receptor beta chains follows, all from one sample in a study of blood T cells in healthy people across ages. One entry per CDR3 protein, called by TCRdb with MiXCR from the 5' RACE reads. The table records approximately 700,000 distinct CDR3 sequences, 32% of them present only once. The material sequenced was blood. Receptor source: a woman older than 75 in good health. The CDR3 runs from the conserved cysteine through the conserved F or W. Each record gives: D gene, J gene, V gene, CDR3 protein. D genes are given only for firm matches.

>.|TRBJ1-4|TRBV15
CATAQPLQKLFF
>TRBD1|TRBJ2-7|TRBV30
CAWVDRGGSYEQYF
>.|TRBJ2-7|TRBV2
CASIHRARGSYEQYF
>TRBD1|TRBJ1-4|TRBV5-6
CASSTDRETIEKLFF
>TRBD2|TRBJ2-3|TRBV12-3/TRBV12-4
CASSFGGVSPDTQYF
>.|TRBJ1-5|TRBV7-9
CASTSGDSNQPQHF
>.|TRBJ1-1|TRBV28
CATRRMNTEAFF
>TRBD2|TRBJ2-1|TRBV6-6
CASSPPGLAGLEQFF
>.|TRBJ2-3|TRBV20-1
CSARGSRGLSDTQYF
>TRBD1|TRBJ1-6|TRBV10-3
CATRRQGISYNSPLHF
>TRBD1|TRBJ2-7|TRBV29-1
CSVGDRGLRYEQYF
>.|TRBJ1-5|TRBV20-1
CSARDRRNSNQPQHF
>.|TRBJ1-6|TRBV19
CASTGRDNSPLHF
>TRBD2|.|TRBV4-1
CASSQEGLAGGPRETQYF
>.|TRBJ2-1|TRBV15
CATSRDGDQTYNEQFF
>TRBD1|TRBJ2-1|TRBV3-1
CASSYRGVKQFF
>.|TRBJ2-1|TRBV28
CASGLEGNEQFF
>.|TRBJ2-6|TRBV6-6
CAMGGAGTTSGANVLTF
>.|TRBJ2-3|TRBV2
CASSGAQGGRTDTQYF
>.|TRBJ1-6|TRBV6-6
CASSSANSPLHF
>.|TRBJ2-7|TRBV6-2/TRBV6-3
CASSDAGREQYF
>.|TRBJ2-1|TRBV20-1
CSASFLGGKSNEQFF
>.|TRBJ2-1|TRBV4-3
CASSQGPGEQFF
>.|TRBJ1-2|TRBV7-6
CASSSSGGDGYTF
>.|TRBJ2-3|TRBV6-6
CASRDDSSTDTQYF
>TRBD1|TRBJ1-2|TRBV5-4
CASSFFQGDGYTF
>.|TRBJ2-1|TRBV19
CASSIVGGASEQFF